This TCR beta chain is drawn from a study of blood T cells in healthy people across ages. Broader study findings: Researchers deemed the diversity estimates from one million T cells underestimates. Roughly linearly, TCR beta diversity per million T cells fell as age increased.

This CDR3 is 12 amino acids long. Trimming pared 5 bases from V and 4 bases from J, leaving 12 bases between. Germline V gives CDR1 SQVTM, CDR2 ANQGSEA. In this sample, this clonotype turned up a few times. The target antigen is unknown. Each donor supplied roughly 9.1 milliliters of peripheral blood. Then a second PCR, running roughly 7 to 12 cycles, was carried out with a sample-barcoded 5' primer and a J-beta primer mix. With 12 random nucleotides, a template-switch adaptor tagged each individual cDNA molecule. TCRdb processed the 5' RACE reads anew with MiXCR; each CDR3 protein has one entry. The table has around 1,800,000 distinct CDR3 sequences, approximately 40% seen once.

V gene TRBV29-1 combines with J gene TRBJ2-7; D might be TRBD1 (5 bases). Sequenced input: blood. This sequence was found in a human donor in good health. CDR3 sequence reads: CSVTGRVYEQYF. DNA of the CDR3: TGCAGCGTTACGGGCAGGGTATACGAGCAGTACTTC.